This TCR beta chain appears in the sequencing data of a study of T cells in Graves' hyperthyroidism and ophthalmopathy. On this clonotype: The antigen is not known.

Study observations and caveats: Most clonotypes that expanded in the thyroid above 0.001 also showed up in blood.

This CDR3 has 13 amino acids. The V and J ends lost 5 bases and 0 bases respectively, with 11 bases between them. Per the germline V gene, CDR1 is DFQATT and CDR2 is SNEGSKA (reference sequence). RNA transcripts provided the source from which TCR beta CDR3 regions were amplified. Carried out on the TCR CDR3, a first-round RT-PCR used the HTBI primer set. TCRdb redid the calling of the multiplex PCR reads with MiXCR, one entry per CDR3 protein. The sample yields roughly 740,000 distinct CDR3 sequences, roughly 17% seen once. The chain employs TRBV20-1 and TRBJ2-7, with D maybe TRBD1 (6 bases). Sequenced: blood. The receptor comes from a man between 18 and 29 years old with Graves' hyperthyroidism. The CDR3 here is CSALRDNSYEQYF. In DNA, the CDR3 is TGCAGTGCTCTCCGGGACAACTCCTACGAGCAGTACTTC.